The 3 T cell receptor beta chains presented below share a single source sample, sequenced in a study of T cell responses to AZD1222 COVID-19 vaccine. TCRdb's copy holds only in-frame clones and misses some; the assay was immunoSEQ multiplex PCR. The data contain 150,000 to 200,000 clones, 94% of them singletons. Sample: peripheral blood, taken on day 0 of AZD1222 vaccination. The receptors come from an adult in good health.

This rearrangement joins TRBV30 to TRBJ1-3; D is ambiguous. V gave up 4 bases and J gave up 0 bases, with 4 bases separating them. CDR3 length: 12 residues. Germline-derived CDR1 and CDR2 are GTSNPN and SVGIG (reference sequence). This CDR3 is CAWISSGNTIYF. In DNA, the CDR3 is TGTGCCTGGATTAGCTCTGGAAACACCATATATTTT.

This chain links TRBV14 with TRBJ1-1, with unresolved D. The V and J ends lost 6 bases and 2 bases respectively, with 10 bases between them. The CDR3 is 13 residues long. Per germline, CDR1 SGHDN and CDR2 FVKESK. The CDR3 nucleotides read TGTGCCAGCAGGGCCAGAGGAAACACTGAAGCTTTCTTT. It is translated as CASRARGNTEAFF.

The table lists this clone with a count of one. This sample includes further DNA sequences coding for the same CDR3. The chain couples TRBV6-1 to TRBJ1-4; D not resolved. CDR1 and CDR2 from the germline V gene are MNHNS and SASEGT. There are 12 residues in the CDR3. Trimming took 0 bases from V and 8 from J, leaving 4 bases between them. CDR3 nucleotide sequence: TGTGCCAGCAGTGAAGCTCTGGAAAAACTGTTTTTT. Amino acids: CASSEALEKLFF.